Below, one TCR beta chain is given with its context. This CDR3 has 14 amino acids. V was pared by 4 bases and J by 6 bases, with 12 bases of the junction left unmatched. Germline V gene data show CDR1 as DFQATT and CDR2 as SNEGSKA (reference sequence). Authors' data handling: Reference gene primer amplification yielded estimated nucleated cell counts. The assay was immunoSEQ multiplex PCR, and TCRdb's table has in-frame clones only and misses some. The D gene and trimming were derived from the DNA, and the V and J assignments and clone size from that table. The sample consists of about 42,000 clones, 65% to 80% of them appearing once. These data belong to a study of blood T cell repertoires in COVID-19. Study-wide background: COVID-19 samples from acute and convalescent phases originated in the United States, Italy and Spain.

The sample was peripheral blood. This receptor was taken from an elderly man with acute or convalescent COVID-19. The V gene is TRBV20-1, the J gene TRBJ2-7; 7 bases align to TRBD2. The CDR3 loop reads CSAIEGGSNGEQYF. The DNA of the CDR3 is TGCAGTGCTATTGAGGGCGGGAGTAATGGCGAGCAGTACTTC.